This T cell receptor beta chain derives from a study of blood T cell repertoires in COVID-19. Study context: Samples of COVID-19 (acute and convalescent) were obtained from the United States, Italy and Spain. From T cells, B-cell-depleted T cells, or PBMCs came the material, which was cDNA or gDNA.

Germline assignment: CDR1 MNHEY and CDR2 SMNVEV (reference sequence). The V and J ends lost 4 bases and 0 bases, in that order; junction bases with no gene match: 9. The CDR3 contains 17 residues. Authors' processing steps: Amplification with reference gene primers provided the estimates of nucleated cell counts. Clones were read by immunoSEQ multiplex PCR, and TCRdb kept only the in-frame ones, dropping some. That table gives V, J and clone size, and the DNA gave D and trimming. This table holds about 250,000 clones, approximately 88% found once. Sequencing was done on a sample of peripheral blood. The rearrangement joins TRBV27 to TRBJ2-3; 8 bases are a match to TRBD1. The receptor's source is a woman between 40 and 50 years old who had recovered from COVID-19. Here the CDR3 reads CASSSRTGTTSTDTQYF. In DNA form, the CDR3 reads TGTGCCAGCAGTTCCCGGACAGGGACAACTAGCACAGATACGCAGTATTTT.